Listed below are T cell receptor beta chains from one sample, sequenced in a study of cytomegalovirus exposure and HLA in healthy donors. Libraries were prepared by immunoSEQ multiplex PCR; TCRdb keeps only in-frame clonotypes and omits some of them. The table records roughly 68,000 clones, around 89% of them present only once. Sequences were obtained from PBMCs. These receptors were obtained from a young woman in good health and CMV-seronegative. Each CDR3 is given with its conserved first and last residue. The D gene is left open where the match is weak. Not every row has a clone size; where given, it reads once, few, many or a size class.

TRBJ2-1	TRBV19	TRBD2	-	TGTGCCAGCAGACTAGCGGATTCCTACAATGAGCAGTTCTTC	CASRLADSYNEQFF
TRBJ2-2	TRBV11-1	-	-	TGTGCCAGCAGCACAACCCAGACAGTAACGGTTCCCGGGGAGCTGTTTTTT	CASSTTQTVTVPGELFF
TRBJ1-1	TRBV19	-	-	TGTGCCAGTAGTGTCCGGGTAGAAGCTTTCTTT	CASSVRVEAFF
TRBJ2-2	TRBV7-2	TRBD1	-	TGTGCCAGCAGCTTAACAGGGGCGAACACCGGGGAGCTGTTTTTT	CASSLTGANTGELFF
TRBJ2-6	TRBV9	-	-	TGTGCCAGCAGCCAGGGGGGCAGGGGGACGTCAGGTGGGGCCAACGTCCTGACTTTC	CASSQGGRGTSGGANVLTF
TRBJ2-4	TRBV7-8	TRBD2	once	TGTGCCAGCAGCTTGTCCTGGGGGGGTGTAAAAAACATTCAGTACTTC	CASSLSWGGVKNIQYF
TRBJ1-2	TRBV7-9	-	-	TGTGCCAGCAGCTTAACCGAGGAGATTAACTATGGCTACACCTTC	CASSLTEEINYGYTF
TRBJ1-5	TRBV6-1	-	-	TGTGCCAGCAGTGAATTAGGTCGCAGGGTCGGTCAGCCCCAGCATTTT	CASSELGRRVGQPQHF
TRBJ1-4	TRBV7-8	-	-	TGTGCCAGCAGCTTAGTCTCGAGTAGCCTTGAAAAACTGTTTTTT	CASSLVSSSLEKLFF
TRBJ2-1	TRBV11-3	TRBD1	-	TGTGCCAGCAGCTTAGGCCAGGGGGCCTACAATGAGCAGTTCTTC	CASSLGQGAYNEQFF
TRBJ1-2	TRBV19	TRBD1	-	TGTGCCAGTAGTGACGGACAGGGTGGGACGGGCTACACCTTC	CASSDGQGGTGYTF
TRBJ2-1	TRBV14	-	-	TGTGCCAGCAGCCAAGAACTGGGCGCCAGCTCCTACAATGAGCAGTTCTTC	CASSQELGASSYNEQFF
TRBJ2-1	TRBV27	-	-	TGTGCCAGCAGTCTCCGACTAGAAACGGATGAGCAGTTCTTC	CASSLRLETDEQFF
TRBJ1-1	TRBV4-2	-	-	TGTGCCAGCAGCCCGCACAGAACACTGAACACTGAAGCTTTCTTT	CASSPHRTLNTEAFF
TRBJ2-5	TRBV5-1	-	-	TGCGCCAGCAGCTTGGCCACGGGGGTGGAGACCCAGTACTTC	CASSLATGVETQYF
TRBJ2-5	TRBV5-1	TRBD2	few	TGCGCCAGCAGCTTAGGCGTAGCGGGAGGCGGAGAGACCCAGTACTTC	CASSLGVAGGGETQYF
TRBJ1-1	TRBV29-1	-	-	TGCAGCGCGAATTGGGGGCACACTGAAGCTTTCTTT	CSANWGHTEAFF
TRBJ2-1	TRBV20-1	-	-	TGCAGTGCCGGAGGGGACAATGAGCAGTTCTTC	CSAGGDNEQFF
TRBJ2-7	TRBV5-4	-	-	TGTGCCAGCAGCTTGGGAGGGTACTCCTACGAGCAGTACTTC	CASSLGGYSYEQYF
TRBJ1-2	TRBV6-1	TRBD1	few	TGTGCCAGCAGTGAAGTCCTGGGACAGAGCCTTATCTTC	CASSEVLGQSLIF
TRBJ1-2	TRBV5-1	-	-	TGCGCCAGCTCGGGGGGCAGGGGCTACACCTTC	CASSGGRGYTF
TRBJ1-5	TRBV21-1	-	-	TGTGCCAGCAGCAAAGGGGGGGACCCAAGCAATCAGCCCCAGCATTTT	CASSKGGDPSNQPQHF
TRBJ1-1	TRBV28	TRBD1	-	TGTGCCAGCAGTTTACAGGGGGTTGGGGCTTTCTTT	CASSLQGVGAFF
TRBJ2-2	TRBV4-1	TRBD2	-	TGCGCCAGCAGCCAACTAGCGGCCCCGAACACCGGGGAGCTGTTTTTT	CASSQLAAPNTGELFF
TRBJ2-3	TRBV7-9	-	-	TGTGCCAGCAGCTTAGCTAGCACTAGCACAGATACGCAGTATTTT	CASSLASTSTDTQYF
TRBJ1-2	TRBV7-2	-	once	TGTGCCAGCAGCAACGACAGGTACTATGGCTACACCTTC	CASSNDRYYGYTF
TRBJ1-2	TRBV18	-	-	TGTGCCAGCTCACCCTCAGGGGTCCTTGGCTACACCTTC	CASSPSGVLGYTF
TRBJ2-5	TRBV30	TRBD1	-	TGTGCCTGGAGTGGAACAGGGGTTCAAGAGACCCAGTACTTC	CAWSGTGVQETQYF
TRBJ1-2	TRBV7-2	TRBD1	-	TGTGCCAGCAGCTTAGCAGGGGACAGAGTCTACACCTTC	CASSLAGDRVYTF
TRBJ2-7	TRBV25-1	TRBD2	-	TGTGCCAGCAGTGGGACTAGCGGGGGCTTATACTACGAGCAGTACTTC	CASSGTSGGLYYEQYF
TRBJ2-1	TRBV7-6	TRBD2	-	TGTGCCAGCAGCATGCCAACCCTGGCGGGGGGATTGTGGAATGAGCAGTTCTTC	CASSMPTLAGGLWNEQFF
TRBJ2-1	TRBV9	-	-	TGTGCCAGCAGCGTAGATAGCGACGGTGAGCAGTTCTTC	CASSVDSDGEQFF
TRBJ2-7	TRBV7-2	-	-	TGTGCCAGCACCCCCCTCAGTGGGAGTAGTGTCGACGAGCAGTACTTC	CASTPLSGSSVDEQYF
TRBJ2-3	TRBV7-3	TRBD1	-	TGTGCCAGCAGCAACCCGGGACAGAGCACAGATACGCAGTATTTT	CASSNPGQSTDTQYF
TRBJ2-6	TRBV30	-	once	TGTGCCTGGGGGTCGAGCGCTGGGGCCAACGTCCTGACTTTC	CAWGSSAGANVLTF
TRBJ1-1	TRBV19	-	-	TGTGCCAGTAGCCTGGAGGGGCCCCACGGGTCTGAAGCTTTCTTT	CASSLEGPHGSEAFF
TRBJ1-4	TRBV11-2	-	-	TGTGCCAGCAGCTTAGATACAGGGAAACTGTTTTTT	CASSLDTGKLFF
TRBJ1-3	TRBV5-8	-	-	TGTGCCAGCAGCTTGTCAATTGGAGGGCTCGGAAACACCATATATTTT	CASSLSIGGLGNTIYF
TRBJ1-3	TRBV18	-	-	TGTGCCAGCTCACCATCCCGCGGGGACTTGGGCACCATATATTTT	CASSPSRGDLGTIYF
TRBJ2-7	TRBV29-1	-	-	TGCAGCGCCCGGGACACCGGAGGCGAGCAGTACTTC	CSARDTGGEQYF
TRBJ1-2	TRBV28	-	-	TGTGCCAGCGGTTCCTGGAGTAATTATGGCTACACCTTC	CASGSWSNYGYTF
TRBJ2-5	TRBV10-3	-	-	TGTGCCACAACGAGTAGCGGAGTTAAGGAGACCCAGTACTTC	CATTSSGVKETQYF
TRBJ1-1	TRBV10-3	TRBD1	-	TGTGCCATCAGTGATCCCAGGGGGCTGAACACTGAAGCTTTCTTT	CAISDPRGLNTEAFF
TRBJ1-5	TRBV6-1	-	-	TGTGCCAGCAGCGAAAGAGCGCATCAGCCCCAGCATTTT	CASSERAHQPQHF
TRBJ2-7	TRBV12-5	-	-	TGTGCTAGTGGCCAGACCGGGACATCCCACTACGAGCAGTACTTC	CASGQTGTSHYEQYF
TRBJ2-3	TRBV29-1	TRBD1	-	TGCAGCGTTGTGATAGGGGGCGCAGATACGCAGTATTTT	CSVVIGGADTQYF